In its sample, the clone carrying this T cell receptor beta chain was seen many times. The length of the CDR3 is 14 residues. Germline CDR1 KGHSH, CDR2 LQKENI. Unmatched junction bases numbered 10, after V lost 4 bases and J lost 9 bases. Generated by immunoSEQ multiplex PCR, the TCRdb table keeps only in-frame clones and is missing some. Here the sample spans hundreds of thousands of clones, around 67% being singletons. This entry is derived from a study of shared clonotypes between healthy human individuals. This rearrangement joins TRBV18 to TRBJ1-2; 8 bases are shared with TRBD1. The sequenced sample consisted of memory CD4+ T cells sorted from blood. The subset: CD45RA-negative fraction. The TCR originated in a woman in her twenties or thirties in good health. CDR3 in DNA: TGTGCCAGCTCACAAACCGGTGACAGGGGTCGCTACACCTTC. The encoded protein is CASSQTGDRGRYTF. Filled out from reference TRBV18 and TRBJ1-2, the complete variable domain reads NAGVMQNPRHLVRRRGQEARLRCSPMKGHSHVYWYRQLPEEGLKFMVYLQKENIIDESGMPKERFSAEFPKEGPSILRIQQVVRGDSAAYFCASSQTGDRGRYTFGSGTRLTVV.